What follows are 30 T cell receptor beta chains derived from one specimen sequenced in a study of blood T cell repertoires in COVID-19 (dated by TCRdb to about 2020). Libraries came from the immunoSEQ multiplex PCR assay. The source is immuneACCESS, and TCRdb retained only in-frame sequences with V and J called. Part of the clones is not carried over; for the studies checked, unresolved V genes explain less than half of this, and the remainder is unexplained. This sample has around 230,000 clones in its table, and 88% of those were observed once. The ten largest clones capture under 2.5% of the sample. Input material: PBMCs or T cells enriched from blood (not recorded which). These receptors came from a woman aged 40 to 49 with acute COVID-19.

The chain employs TRBV5-4 and TRBJ2-5; 8 nucleotides agree with TRBD2. Germline trimming cut 2 bases from V and 4 bases from J; bases unmatched to any gene: 4. The CDR3 is made up of 14 amino acids. Germline CDR1 SGHNT, CDR2 YYREEE (reference sequence). The CDR3 region has the DNA TGTGCCAGCAGCTTCGGACTAGCAGCAGAGACCCAGTACTTC. This translates into CASSFGLAAETQYF.

This clone showed up just once. The V call is TRBV27, the J call TRBJ2-5, with TRBD1 matching over 10 bases. The CDR3 extends over 14 amino acids. The V segment lost 4 bases and the J segment 7 bases; nucleotides outside the gene matches: 6. Per germline, CDR1 MNHEY and CDR2 SMNVEV (reference sequence). CDR3 nucleotide sequence: TGTGCCAGCAGTTCCGACAGGGGGCAGGGGACCCAGTACTTC. Translation: CASSSDRGQGTQYF.

The rearrangement joins TRBV10-2 to TRBJ1-2, with D perhaps matching TRBD1 (6 bases). The CDR3 loop spans 15 amino acids. V dropped 2 bases and J dropped 2 bases, with 12 bases sitting between them. CDR1 WSHSY and CDR2 SAAADI come from the germline V gene. The CDR3 reads CASSEPTGANYGYTF. Written as DNA, the CDR3 is TGCGCCAGCAGTGAGCCGACAGGAGCCAACTATGGCTACACCTTC.

The chain couples TRBV10-2 to TRBJ2-7, with 7 bases identical to TRBD1. Germline V gene data show CDR1 as WSHSY and CDR2 as SAAADI. The CDR3 spans 14 residues. Trimming took 2 bases from V and 3 from J; bases not matched to a gene: 4. This chain's CDR3 is CASSEKGQIYEQYV. In DNA, the CDR3 is TGCGCCAGCAGTGAGAAGGGACAGATCTACGAGCAGTACGTC.

This clone was observed once. The chain recombines TRBV2 with TRBJ1-2; possible D gene TRBD1, 5 bases. V dropped 5 bases and J dropped 6 bases, with 22 bases sitting between them. CDR1 SNHLY and CDR2 FYNNEI come from the germline V gene. The CDR3 totals 16 residues. CDR3 sequence (DNA): TGTGCCAGCAGTTCCTGGCGACAGCCGGGGGTTGATGGCTACACCTTC. It specifies CASSSWRQPGVDGYTF. Drawing the rest from reference TRBV2 and TRBJ1-2, the complete variable domain is EPEVTQTPSHQVTQMGQEVILRCVPISNHLYFYWYRQILGQKVEFLVSFYNNEISEKSEIFDDQFSVERPDGSNFTLKIRSTKLEDSAMYFCASSSWRQPGVDGYTFGSGTRLTVV.

The chain has TRBV30 and TRBJ1-2; tentative D call: TRBD1 (5 bases). The CDR3 loop spans 13 amino acids. Germline values: CDR1 GTSNPN, CDR2 SVGIG (reference sequence). Trimming took 0 bases from V and 5 from J, leaving 10 bases between them. CDR3: CAWSVRARYGYTF. Written as DNA, the CDR3 is TGTGCCTGGAGTGTCAGGGCTCGGTATGGCTACACCTTC.

CDR3 bases: TGTGCCAGTAGTCCCGCCCTCTGGGGAGCGGAGACCCAGTACTTC. Its translation is CASSPALWGAETQYF. V and J are TRBV19 and TRBJ2-5, with D tentatively TRBD2 (5 bases). This CDR3 has 15 residues. Trimming removed 5 bases from V and 5 bases from J, with 18 bases in between. Germline-derived CDR1 and CDR2 are LNHDA and SQIVND (reference sequence).

The CDR3 here is CASSIPGTSSYNEQFF. Written as DNA, the CDR3 is TGTGCCAGCAGCATCCCCGGGACTAGCTCATACAATGAGCAGTTCTTC. This rearrangement joins TRBV11-3 to TRBJ2-1, with 9 bases matching TRBD2. V lost 5 bases, J lost 4 bases, and 9 bases stayed unmatched. This CDR3 is 16 amino acids long. The V gene's germline CDR1 is SGHNT and CDR2 YENEEA.

J is TRBJ1-1 and V is TRBV5-1; 8 nucleotides match TRBD1. The germline V gene encodes CDR1 SGHRS and CDR2 YFSETQ. This CDR3 comprises 16 residues. The junction had 12 bases not matched to a gene; V was cut back by 4 bases and J by 4 bases. CDR3 DNA sequence: TGCGCCAGCAGCCCGGTCGGACAGGGTGAGGTCACTGAAGCTTTCTTT. Translated, it gives CASSPVGQGEVTEAFF. Full variable domain (outside the CDR3, taken from reference TRBV5-1 and TRBJ1-1): KAGVTQTPRYLIKTRGQQVTLSCSPISGHRSVSWYQQTPGQGLQFLFEYFSETQRNKGNFPGRFSGRQFSNSRSEMNVSTLELGDSALYLCASSPVGQGEVTEAFFGQGTRLTVV.

The CDR3 here is CSGAGGSGWETQYF. CDR3 bases: TGCAGCGGGGCGGGCGGCTCCGGATGGGAGACCCAGTACTTC. The chain recombines TRBV29-1 with TRBJ2-5; D possibly corresponds to TRBD2 (5 bases). Germline CDR1 and CDR2: SQVTM and ANQGSEA. V gave up 7 bases and J gave up 5 bases, with 20 bases separating them. The CDR3 runs 14 residues.

The V and J genes are TRBV10-3 and TRBJ2-1; D is perhaps TRBD1 (6 bases). Trimming left V 6 bases short and J 6 bases short, with 15 bases between. The length of the CDR3 is 14 residues. Looked up from germline, CDR1 is ENHRY and CDR2 is SYGVKD. The CDR3 DNA reads TGTGCCATCAGCGACCACAGGGTTGTCAATGAGCAGTTCTTC. Protein sequence: CAISDHRVVNEQFF.

The genes are TRBV6-1 and TRBJ2-1; 12 bases agree with TRBD2. Germline V gene data show CDR1 as MNHNS and CDR2 as SASEGT. The junction had 10 bases not matched to a gene; V was cut back by 2 bases and J by 5 bases. The CDR3 extends over 18 amino acids. The CDR3 region is CASSEMVGLAGLNNEQFF. The CDR3, as DNA: TGTGCCAGCAGTGAAATGGTCGGACTAGCGGGGCTCAACAATGAGCAGTTCTTC.

The rearrangement joins TRBV7-2 to TRBJ2-3; no clear D gene. Per the germline V gene, CDR1 is SGHTA and CDR2 is FQGNSA. The V end was cut by 3 bases, the J end by 1 base, with 8 bases between. This CDR3 has 14 residues. The CDR3: CASSLRRGTDTQYF. CDR3 bases: TGTGCCAGCAGCTTGAGGAGAGGCACAGATACGCAGTATTTT.

The rearrangement joins TRBV9 to TRBJ1-1; D remains ambiguous. There are 14 residues in the CDR3. Germline loops: CDR1 SGDLS, CDR2 YYNGEE. Deletions cut 0 bases from V and 4 bases from J, with 10 bases between. The CDR3 loop is CASSVAQIGTEAFF. The DNA for the CDR3 is TGTGCCAGCAGCGTAGCACAGATCGGCACTGAAGCTTTCTTT.

The chain employs TRBV30 and TRBJ1-6; possible D gene TRBD1, 6 bases. This CDR3 comprises 15 residues. The V gene's germline CDR1 is GTSNPN and CDR2 SVGIG (reference sequence). Trimming shortened V by 3 bases and J by 4 bases, and 13 bases separated the two germline ends. The CDR3: CAWRGLDRYNSPLHF. The CDR3 nucleotides are TGTGCCTGGAGAGGACTGGACAGATATAATTCACCCCTCCACTTT.

The chain carries TRBV11-3 and TRBJ1-6, with 8 bases matching TRBD1. The ends lost 11 bases at V and 6 bases at J; junction bases unmatched: 12. The germline V gene encodes CDR1 SGHNT and CDR2 YENEEA. The CDR3 extends over 15 amino acids. The CDR3 region is CAGDRRSPPNSPLHF. CDR3 DNA sequence: TGTGCCGGGGACAGGAGGTCCCCTCCTAATTCACCCCTCCACTTT.

The chain links TRBV6-2 or TRBV6-3 to TRBJ2-3; a possible D gene is TRBD2 (5 bases). Germline V CDR1 and CDR2: MNHEY, SVGEGT. Between the trimmed V and J ends, which lost 2 bases and 8 bases, there was a span of 11 bases. CDR3 size: 13 residues. The CDR3 region is CASSYVPGSTQYF. The DNA for the CDR3 is TGTGCCAGCAGTTACGTACCGGGGTCTACGCAGTATTTT.

This sequence joins TRBV5-4 and TRBJ2-2, with TRBD2 matching 11 bases. This CDR3 contains 16 residues. CDR1 is SGHNT and CDR2 is YYREEE in the germline V gene (reference sequence). V shed 2 bases, J shed 5 bases, and the junction held 5 bases outside the gene matches. In DNA, the CDR3 is TGTGCCAGCAGCTTTAGCGGGGGGGCCGTAACCGGGGAGCTGTTTTTT. This gives the protein CASSFSGGAVTGELFF.

The V and J genes are TRBV25-1 and TRBJ1-4, with 9 bases lining up with TRBD1. The CDR3 runs 16 residues. J gave up 6 bases and V 3 bases, and 8 bases lay outside the gene matches. In germline, CDR1 is MGHDK, CDR2 SYGVNS. The DNA for the CDR3 is TGTGCCAGCAGTGACAGTGACAGGACAGGGGATGAAAAACTGTTTTTT. Its translation: CASSDSDRTGDEKLFF.

The genes are TRBV6-5 and TRBJ1-5; a weak D match, TRBD1 (6 bases). Germline V gene lookup returns CDR1 MNHEY and CDR2 SVGAGI. V lost 6 bases to trimming and J lost 7 bases, with 16 bases between them. This CDR3 has 14 amino acids. CDR3 DNA: TGTGCCAGCAGACCCACAGGGTTCGGACAGCCCCAGCATTTT. Encoded protein: CASRPTGFGQPQHF.

V usage is TRBV5-1 and J usage is TRBJ2-7; 9 bases map to TRBD1. In germline, CDR1 is SGHRS, CDR2 YFSETQ. The CDR3 length is 17 residues. V was pared by 2 bases and J by 6 bases, with 15 bases of the junction left unmatched. CDR3 protein: CASSFAAGTGLVTEQYF. Here the CDR3 DNA reads TGCGCCAGCAGCTTCGCAGCCGGGACAGGGTTAGTCACCGAGCAGTACTTC.

As DNA, the CDR3 is TGTGCCAGCAGTGAAGCAAGCCCACGGGAGACCCAGTACTTC. Translating gives CASSEASPRETQYF. This chain joins TRBV2 and TRBJ2-5, with no clear D. Germline CDR1 and CDR2: SNHLY and FYNNEI. The CDR3 loop spans 14 amino acids. V gave up 0 bases and J gave up 5 bases, with 10 bases separating them.

This clone was seen only once. V gene TRBV14 combines with J gene TRBJ2-2; 9 positions match TRBD2. This CDR3 is built from 15 residues. Germline values: CDR1 SGHDN, CDR2 FVKESK. V was clipped by 1 base and J by 6 bases; unmatched bases: 3. The CDR3 sequence is CASSQGLAGAGELFF. CDR3 nucleotides: TGTGCCAGCAGCCAAGGGTTAGCGGGAGCCGGGGAGCTGTTTTTT.

J is TRBJ1-2 and V is TRBV9, with D possibly matching TRBD1 (6 bases). Germline-derived CDR1 and CDR2 are SGDLS and YYNGEE. Trimming removed 3 bases at V and 4 bases at J, with 13 bases between. This CDR3 is 14 amino acids long. CDR3 protein: CASSAPGVSYGYTF. CDR3 coding DNA: TGTGCCAGCAGCGCCCCAGGGGTGTCCTATGGCTACACCTTC.

This chain connects TRBV7-2 to TRBJ2-3; 8 positions agree with TRBD2. Trimming cost V 7 bases and J 0 bases; bases outside gene matches: 0. The CDR3 runs 13 residues. Germline assignment: CDR1 SGHTA and CDR2 FQGNSA. CDR3 DNA sequence: TGTGCCAGCACTAGCGGGAGCACAGATACGCAGTATTTT. Protein sequence: CASTSGSTDTQYF.

This clone has only one observation. This chain links TRBV4-3 with TRBJ1-5, with unresolved D. The germline gives CDR1 LGHNA, CDR2 YSLEER. With 5 bases removed from V and 5 bases from J, the gap between germline ends came to 10 bases. The length of the CDR3 is 13 residues. The CDR3 DNA sequence: TGCGCCAGCAGCAATCTCCCTTATCAGCCCCAGCATTTT. Translating it yields CASSNLPYQPQHF.

The chain uses TRBV24-1 and TRBJ1-4; D not resolved. The CDR3 loop spans 13 amino acids. V was trimmed by 4 bases and J by 3 bases, leaving 5 bases between them. Germline CDR1 and CDR2: KGHDR and SFDVKD. Here the CDR3 reads CATSEAPNEKLFF. DNA for the CDR3: TGTGCCACCAGTGAGGCCCCTAATGAAAAACTGTTTTTT.

The rearrangement joins TRBV12-3 or TRBV12-4 to TRBJ2-7; possibly TRBD1 for D (6 bases). V was cut by 6 bases and J by 3 bases, with 9 bases left in between. The CDR3 sequence is 12 residues long. This CDR3 is CASSRGNYEQYV. CDR3 sequence (DNA): TGTGCCAGCAGCAGGGGAAACTACGAGCAGTACGTC.

V usage is TRBV11-2 and J usage is TRBJ2-3; 11 bases match TRBD2. The CDR3 extends over 18 amino acids. The germline V gene encodes CDR1 SGHAT and CDR2 FQNNGV. The V segment lost 1 base and the J segment 1 base; nucleotides outside the gene matches: 7. CDR3 nucleotides: TGTGCCAGCAGCTTAGGGACCGGGACTAGCGGACGCACAGATACGCAGTATTTT. It codes for CASSLGTGTSGRTDTQYF.

V and J are TRBV18 and TRBJ2-7, with 9 bases matching TRBD1. From germline, CDR1 is KGHSH and CDR2 LQKENI. CDR3 length: 16 residues. V trimming: 3 bases; J trimming: 3 bases; junction bases outside the gene matches: 9. CDR3 sequence reads: CASSPGTGSIGYEQYF. DNA of the CDR3: TGTGCCAGCTCACCCGGGACAGGGTCTATAGGCTACGAGCAGTACTTC. Combining the CDR3 with reference TRBV18 and TRBJ2-7 gives the whole variable domain NAGVMQNPRHLVRRRGQEARLRCSPMKGHSHVYWYRQLPEEGLKFMVYLQKENIIDESGMPKERFSAEFPKEGPSILRIQQVVRGDSAAYFCASSPGTGSIGYEQYFGPGTRLTVT.